Following are 11 T cell receptor beta chains from one sample sequenced in a study of spatial heterogeneity in lung cancer. Time point reported: blood at routine non-recurrence follow-up after resection. TCRdb re-called the 5' RACE reads with MiXCR, one entry per CDR3 protein. Among under 35,000 distinct CDR3 sequences listed, 5% to 6.5% were seen once. Sequenced material: PBMCs, taken at follow-up. All receptors come from a female donor with early-stage non-small cell lung cancer.

This clonotype was counted many times. The gene calls are TRBV10-3 and TRBJ2-5; 10 bases match TRBD2. The germline CDR1 and CDR2 sequences are ENHRY and SYGVKD. The trim removed 3 bases at V and 1 base at J, leaving 8 bases unmatched. The CDR3 is 17 residues long. This CDR3 reads CAISELGLAKGQETQYF. CDR3 coding DNA: TGTGCCATCAGTGAATTGGGACTAGCGAAGGGCCAAGAGACCCAGTACTTC.

This clonotype was detected a few times. This rearrangement joins TRBV10-3 to TRBJ2-3, with 7 bases fitting TRBD2. The CDR3 is made up of 16 amino acids. The V segment lost 3 bases and the J segment 4 bases; nucleotides outside the gene matches: 10. CDR1 ENHRY and CDR2 SYGVKD come from the germline V gene. The CDR3 here is CAISDTGREHPDTQYF. As DNA, the CDR3 is TGTGCCATCAGTGACACCGGGCGGGAGCACCCAGATACGCAGTATTTT.

This clonotype was observed many times. The rearrangement uses TRBV20-1 and TRBJ2-5, with a possible D match to TRBD2 (5 bases). There are 15 residues in the CDR3. Germline-derived CDR1 and CDR2 are DFQATT and SNEGSKA (reference sequence). V dropped 0 bases and J dropped 1 base, with 12 bases sitting between them. CDR3 DNA sequence: TGCAGTGCTAGAGATGGGAGCGACCCCCAAGAGACCCAGTACTTC. Its protein is CSARDGSDPQETQYF.

This clonotype came up many times. This chain joins TRBV7-2 and TRBJ2-5; D assignment may be TRBD1 or TRBD2 (5 bases each). Germline CDR1 reads SGHTA; CDR2 reads FQGNSA. The CDR3 has 15 amino acids. The V end was cut by 5 bases, the J end by 2 bases, with 15 bases between. The CDR3 nucleotides read TGTGCCAGCAGCCAGCCTCTGGGGGTACAAGAGACCCAGTACTTC. Protein sequence: CASSQPLGVQETQYF.

There are many counts of this clonotype. The V gene is TRBV4-2, the J gene TRBJ2-7; TRBD2 aligns across 9 bases. The CDR3 loop spans 15 amino acids. The germline gives CDR1 LGHNA, CDR2 YNFKEQ. Losses at the gene ends were 0 bases for V and 4 bases for J; bases not matched to a gene: 4. CDR3 sequence reads: CASSQDLAGLYEQYF. Here the CDR3 DNA reads TGTGCCAGCAGCCAAGATCTAGCGGGGTTATACGAGCAGTACTTC.

This clonotype is labeled medium-sized. V usage is TRBV29-1 and J usage is TRBJ1-1; 9 bases map to TRBD1. Trimming at V came to 6 bases and at J to 7 bases, leaving 12 bases not matched to a gene. This CDR3 has 14 residues. Germline V gene data show CDR1 as SQVTM and CDR2 as ANQGSEA. Written as DNA, the CDR3 is TGCAGCGTAGACCGGACAGGGGAGTACGGTGAAGCTTTCTTT. Translated: CSVDRTGEYGEAFF.

This clonotype came up many times. The gene calls are TRBV7-2 and TRBJ2-7; 8 bases line up with TRBD1. CDR3 length equals 14 residues. Trimming cost V 5 bases and J 3 bases; bases outside gene matches: 6. Germline-derived CDR1 and CDR2 are SGHTA and FQGNSA. CDR3 sequence (DNA): TGTGCCAGCAGCCGGGGGACAGGAGGCTACGAGCAGTACTTC. Its translation is CASSRGTGGYEQYF.

This clonotype appeared many times. The gene calls are TRBV5-6 and TRBJ2-5; D uncertain. Per germline, CDR1 SGHDT and CDR2 YYEEEE. The CDR3 is 16 amino acids. Trimming took 1 base from V and 3 from J, leaving 16 bases between them. The CDR3 bases are TGTGCCAGCAGCTTGTCTTCCGGGCCAGCTGAAGAGACCCAGTACTTC. It translates to CASSLSSGPAEETQYF.

This clonotype was observed at least ten times. CDR3 sequence: CASSQDHRGLYEQYF. The CDR3, as DNA: TGCGCCAGCAGCCAAGATCACCGGGGCCTCTACGAGCAGTACTTC. The J gene is TRBJ2-7, the V gene TRBV4-3; the D call may be TRBD1 or TRBD2 (5 bases each). Germline CDR1 is LGHNA and CDR2 is YSLEER. The germline V and J ends were trimmed by 0 bases and 3 bases, with 12 bases remaining between them. The CDR3 spans 15 residues.

In its sample, this clonotype was seen many times. The J gene is TRBJ1-4, the V gene TRBV5-1; D might be TRBD1 (5 bases). CDR1 is SGHRS, CDR2 YFSETQ, per germline. V gave up 1 base and J gave up 13 bases, with 20 bases separating them. The CDR3 length is 15 residues. CDR3 loop: CASSLKGQGDSPLFF. The CDR3 coding sequence is TGCGCCAGCAGCTTGAAAGGACAAGGAGATTCCCCACTGTTTTTT.

This clonotype was seen many times. This sequence joins TRBV7-9 and TRBJ2-3; tentatively, D is TRBD1 (6 bases). CDR3 length: 14 residues. Germline V gene data show CDR1 as SEHNR and CDR2 as FQNEAQ (reference sequence). Trimming removed 4 bases at V and 2 bases at J, with 10 bases between. This CDR3 reads CASSWDTSTDTQYF. The CDR3 nucleotides are TGTGCCAGCAGCTGGGACACCTCCACAGATACGCAGTATTTT.